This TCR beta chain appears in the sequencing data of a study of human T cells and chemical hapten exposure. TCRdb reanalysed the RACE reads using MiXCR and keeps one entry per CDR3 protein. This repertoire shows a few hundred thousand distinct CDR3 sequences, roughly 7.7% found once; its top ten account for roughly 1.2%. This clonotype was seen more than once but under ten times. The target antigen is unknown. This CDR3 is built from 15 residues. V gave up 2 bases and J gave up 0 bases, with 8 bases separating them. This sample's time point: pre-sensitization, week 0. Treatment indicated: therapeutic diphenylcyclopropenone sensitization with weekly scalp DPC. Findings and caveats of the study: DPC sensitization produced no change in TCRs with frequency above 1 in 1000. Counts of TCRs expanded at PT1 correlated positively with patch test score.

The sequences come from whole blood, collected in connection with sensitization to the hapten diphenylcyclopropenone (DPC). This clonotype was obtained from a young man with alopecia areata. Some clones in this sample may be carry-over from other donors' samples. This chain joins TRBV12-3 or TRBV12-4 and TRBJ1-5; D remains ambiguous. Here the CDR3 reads CASSLWENSNQPQHF. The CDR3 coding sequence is TGTGCCAGCAGTTTATGGGAGAATAGCAATCAGCCCCAGCATTTT.